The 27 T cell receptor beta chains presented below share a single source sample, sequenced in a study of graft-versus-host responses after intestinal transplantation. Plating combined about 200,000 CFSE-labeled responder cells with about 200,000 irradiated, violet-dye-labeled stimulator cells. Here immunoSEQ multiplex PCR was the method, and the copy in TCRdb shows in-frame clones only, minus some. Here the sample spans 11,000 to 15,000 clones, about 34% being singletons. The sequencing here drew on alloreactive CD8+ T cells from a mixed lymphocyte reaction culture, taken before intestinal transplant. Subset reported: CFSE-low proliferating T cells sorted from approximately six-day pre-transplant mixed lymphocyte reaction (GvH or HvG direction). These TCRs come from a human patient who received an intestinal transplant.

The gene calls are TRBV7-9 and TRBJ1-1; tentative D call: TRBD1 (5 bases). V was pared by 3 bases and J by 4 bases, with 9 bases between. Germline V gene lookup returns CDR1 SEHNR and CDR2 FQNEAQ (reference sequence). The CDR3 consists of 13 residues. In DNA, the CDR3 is TGTGCCAGCAGCTTTCCGACAGCCACTGAAGCTTTCTTT. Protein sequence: CASSFPTATEAFF.

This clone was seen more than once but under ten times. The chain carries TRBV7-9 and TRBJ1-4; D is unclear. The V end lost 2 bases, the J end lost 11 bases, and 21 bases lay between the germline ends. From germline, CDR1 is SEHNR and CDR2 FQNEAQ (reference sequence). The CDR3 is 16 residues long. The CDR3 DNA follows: TGTGCCAGCAGCTTAACTCCGAATGAGCCGTCTAGTAAACTGTTTTTT. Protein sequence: CASSLTPNEPSSKLFF.

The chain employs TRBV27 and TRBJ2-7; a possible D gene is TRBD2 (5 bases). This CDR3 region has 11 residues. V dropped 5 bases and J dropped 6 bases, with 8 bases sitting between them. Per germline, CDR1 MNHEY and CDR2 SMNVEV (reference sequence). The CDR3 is CASSIGGEQYF. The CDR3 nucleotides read TGTGCCAGCAGTATCGGAGGCGAGCAGTACTTC.

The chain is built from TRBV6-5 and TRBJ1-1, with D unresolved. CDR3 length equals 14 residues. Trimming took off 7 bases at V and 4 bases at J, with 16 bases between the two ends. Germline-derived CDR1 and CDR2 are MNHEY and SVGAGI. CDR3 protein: CASTDRGLGTEAFF. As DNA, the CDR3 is TGTGCCAGCACCGACCGGGGATTGGGCACTGAAGCTTTCTTT.

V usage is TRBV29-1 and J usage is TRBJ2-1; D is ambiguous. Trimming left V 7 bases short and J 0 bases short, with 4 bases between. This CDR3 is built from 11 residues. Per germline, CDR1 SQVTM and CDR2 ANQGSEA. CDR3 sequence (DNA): TGCAGCGGAGACTCCTACAATGAGCAGTTCTTC. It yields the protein CSGDSYNEQFF.

CDR3 sequence: CASSLEASGVWEQYF. CDR3 DNA sequence: TGTGCCAGCAGCTTAGAGGCTAGCGGGGTGTGGGAGCAGTACTTC. The chain combines TRBV7-9 with TRBJ2-7; TRBD2 matches 9 bases. Trimming at V came to 1 base and at J to 7 bases, leaving 8 bases not matched to a gene. The CDR3 runs 15 residues. Germline V CDR1 and CDR2: SEHNR, FQNEAQ (reference sequence). The full variable domain, its missing parts supplied by reference TRBV7-9 and TRBJ2-7, is DTGVSQNPRHKITKRGQNVTFRCDPISEHNRLYWYRQTLGQGPEFLTYFQNEAQLEKSRLLSDRFSAERPKGSFSTLEIQRTEQGDSAMYLCASSLEASGVWEQYFGPGTRLTVT.

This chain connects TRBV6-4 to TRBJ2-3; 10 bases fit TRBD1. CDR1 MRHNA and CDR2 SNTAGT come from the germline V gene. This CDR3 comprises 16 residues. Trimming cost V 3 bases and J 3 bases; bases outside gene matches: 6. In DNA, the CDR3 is TGTGCCAGCAGTGAAGGACAGGGGGTGAGGACAGATACGCAGTATTTT. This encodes CASSEGQGVRTDTQYF.

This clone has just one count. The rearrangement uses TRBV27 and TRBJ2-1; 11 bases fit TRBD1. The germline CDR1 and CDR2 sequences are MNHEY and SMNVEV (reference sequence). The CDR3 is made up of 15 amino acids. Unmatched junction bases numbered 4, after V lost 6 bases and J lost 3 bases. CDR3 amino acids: CASSLGTGGYNEQFF. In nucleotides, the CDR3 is TGTGCCAGCAGCCTCGGGACAGGGGGCTACAATGAGCAGTTCTTC.

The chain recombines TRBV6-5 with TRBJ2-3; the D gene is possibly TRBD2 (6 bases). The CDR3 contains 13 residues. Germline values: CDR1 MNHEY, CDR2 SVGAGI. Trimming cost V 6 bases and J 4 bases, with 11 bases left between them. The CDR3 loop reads CASSHGGADTQYF. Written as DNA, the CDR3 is TGTGCCAGCAGCCACGGGGGAGCAGATACGCAGTATTTT.

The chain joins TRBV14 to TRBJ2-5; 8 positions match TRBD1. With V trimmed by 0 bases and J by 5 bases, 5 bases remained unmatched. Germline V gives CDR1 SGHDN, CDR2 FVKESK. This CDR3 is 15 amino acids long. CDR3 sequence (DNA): TGTGCCAGCAGCCAAGATGACAGGGGCCGGGAGACCCAGTACTTC. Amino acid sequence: CASSQDDRGRETQYF.

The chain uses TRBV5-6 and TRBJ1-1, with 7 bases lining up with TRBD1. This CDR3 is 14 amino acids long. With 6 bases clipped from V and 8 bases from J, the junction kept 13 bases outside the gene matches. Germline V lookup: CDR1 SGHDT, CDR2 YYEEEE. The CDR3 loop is CASTLRQGLGEAFF. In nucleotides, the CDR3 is TGTGCCAGCACCCTCAGACAGGGCCTGGGAGAAGCTTTCTTT.

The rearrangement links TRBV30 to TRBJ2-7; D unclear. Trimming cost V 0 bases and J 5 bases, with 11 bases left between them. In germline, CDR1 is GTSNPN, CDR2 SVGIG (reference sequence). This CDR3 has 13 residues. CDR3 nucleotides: TGTGCCTGGAGTGTACAAGACATTAACGAGCAGTACTTC. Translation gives CAWSVQDINEQYF.

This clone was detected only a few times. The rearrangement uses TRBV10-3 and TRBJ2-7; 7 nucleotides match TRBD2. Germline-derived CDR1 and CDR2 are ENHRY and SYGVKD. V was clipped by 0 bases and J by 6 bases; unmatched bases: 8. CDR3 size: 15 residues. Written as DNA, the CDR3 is TGTGCCATCAGTGAGTCGGGACGGCCGGGGGGCGAGCAGTACTTC. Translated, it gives CAISESGRPGGEQYF.

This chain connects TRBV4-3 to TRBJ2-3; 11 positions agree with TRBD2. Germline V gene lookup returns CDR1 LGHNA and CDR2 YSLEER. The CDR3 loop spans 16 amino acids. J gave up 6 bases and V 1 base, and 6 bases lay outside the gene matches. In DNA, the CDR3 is TGCGCCAGCAGCCAAGGCCCTAGCGGGGGGTTGGATACGCAGTATTTT. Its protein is CASSQGPSGGLDTQYF.

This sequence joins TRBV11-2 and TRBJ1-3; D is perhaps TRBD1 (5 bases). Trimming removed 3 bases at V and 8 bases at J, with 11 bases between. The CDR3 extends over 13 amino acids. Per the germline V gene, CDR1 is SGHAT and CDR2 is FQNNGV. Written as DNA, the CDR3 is TGTGCCAGCAGCTTTGGGCAGGGCTACACCATATATTTT. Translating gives CASSFGQGYTIYF.

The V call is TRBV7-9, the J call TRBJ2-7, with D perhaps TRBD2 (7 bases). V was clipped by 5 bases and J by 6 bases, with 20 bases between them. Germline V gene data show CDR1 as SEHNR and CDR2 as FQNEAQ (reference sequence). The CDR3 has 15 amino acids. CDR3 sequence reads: CASSTKERGGLEQYF. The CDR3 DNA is TGTGCCAGCAGCACCAAAGAGAGGGGGGGACTCGAGCAGTACTTC.

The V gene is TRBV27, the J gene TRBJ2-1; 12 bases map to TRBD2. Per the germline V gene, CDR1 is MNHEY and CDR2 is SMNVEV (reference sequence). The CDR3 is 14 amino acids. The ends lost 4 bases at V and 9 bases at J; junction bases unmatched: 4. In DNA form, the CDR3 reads TGTGCCAGCAGTTGGTCTAGCGGGGGGGGTGAGCAGTTCTTC. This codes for CASSWSSGGGEQFF.

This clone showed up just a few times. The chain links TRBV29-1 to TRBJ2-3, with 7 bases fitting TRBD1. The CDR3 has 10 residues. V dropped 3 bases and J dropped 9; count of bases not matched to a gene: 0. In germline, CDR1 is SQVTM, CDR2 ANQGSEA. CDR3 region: CSVETGTQYF. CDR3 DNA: TGCAGCGTTGAGACAGGGACGCAGTATTTT.

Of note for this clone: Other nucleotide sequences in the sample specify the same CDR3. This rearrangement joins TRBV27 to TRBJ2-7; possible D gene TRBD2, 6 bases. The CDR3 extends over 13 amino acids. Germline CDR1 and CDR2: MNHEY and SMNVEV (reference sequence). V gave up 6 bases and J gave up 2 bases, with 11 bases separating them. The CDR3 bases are TGTGCCAGCAGGCCGGGAGTGGCCTACGAGCAGTACTTC. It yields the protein CASRPGVAYEQYF.

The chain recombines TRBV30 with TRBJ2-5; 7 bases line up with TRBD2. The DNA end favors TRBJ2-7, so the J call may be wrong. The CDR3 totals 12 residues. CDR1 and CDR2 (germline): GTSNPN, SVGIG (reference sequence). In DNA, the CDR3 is TGTGCCTGGAGTAGGACTAGTTACGAGCAGTACTTC. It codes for CAWSRTSYEQYF.

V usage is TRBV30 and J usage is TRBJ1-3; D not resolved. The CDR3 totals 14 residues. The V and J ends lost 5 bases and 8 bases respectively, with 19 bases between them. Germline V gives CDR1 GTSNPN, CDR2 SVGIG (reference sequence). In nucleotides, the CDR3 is TGTGCCTGGGGAGAAGACCCTTTGGAGGACACCATATATTTT. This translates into CAWGEDPLEDTIYF.

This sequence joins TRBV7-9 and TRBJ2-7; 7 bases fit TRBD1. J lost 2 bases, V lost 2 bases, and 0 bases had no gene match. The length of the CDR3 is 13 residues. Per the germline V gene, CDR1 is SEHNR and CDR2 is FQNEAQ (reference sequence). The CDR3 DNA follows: TGTGCCAGCAGCTTAACAGGGGCCTACGAGCAGTACTTC. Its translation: CASSLTGAYEQYF.

The CDR3 loop is CASRLDGLAGGCTQYF. CDR3 DNA: TGTGCAAGTCGCTTGGACGGACTAGCGGGGGGGTGTACGCAGTATTTT. The chain carries TRBV12-2 and TRBJ2-3; the DNA was not used to check the table's D call, TRBD2. TRBV12-2 is a known pseudogene. This CDR3 spans 16 amino acids.

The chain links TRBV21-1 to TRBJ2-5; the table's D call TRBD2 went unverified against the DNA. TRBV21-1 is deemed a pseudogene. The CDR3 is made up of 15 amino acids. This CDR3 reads CASSKISTGGETQYF. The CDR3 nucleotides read TGTGCCAGCAGCAAAATCTCCACCGGGGGGGAGACCCAGTACTTC.

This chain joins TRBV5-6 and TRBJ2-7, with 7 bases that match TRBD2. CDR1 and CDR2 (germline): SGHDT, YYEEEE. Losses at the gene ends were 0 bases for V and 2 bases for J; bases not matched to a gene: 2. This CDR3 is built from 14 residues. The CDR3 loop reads CASSLGGGTYEQYF. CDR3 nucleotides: TGTGCCAGCAGCTTGGGGGGAGGGACCTACGAGCAGTACTTC.

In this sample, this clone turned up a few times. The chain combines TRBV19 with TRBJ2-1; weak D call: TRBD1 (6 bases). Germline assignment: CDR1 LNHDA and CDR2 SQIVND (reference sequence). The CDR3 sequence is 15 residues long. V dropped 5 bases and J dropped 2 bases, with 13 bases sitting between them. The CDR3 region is CASSSQGNPYNEQFF. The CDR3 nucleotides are TGTGCCAGTAGTTCACAGGGAAATCCCTACAATGAGCAGTTCTTC.

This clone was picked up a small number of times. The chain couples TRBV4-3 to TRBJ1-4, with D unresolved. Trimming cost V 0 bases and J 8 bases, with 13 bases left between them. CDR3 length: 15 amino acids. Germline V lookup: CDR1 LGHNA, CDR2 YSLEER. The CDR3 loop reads CASSQDWGVYEKLFF. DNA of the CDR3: TGCGCCAGCAGCCAAGATTGGGGAGTATACGAAAAACTGTTTTTT.